The sequence of this T cell receptor beta chain was determined in a study of T cell responses to AZD1222 COVID-19 vaccine. Trimming took 3 bases from V and 4 from J, leaving 7 bases between them. Germline V gene sequence: CDR1 DFQATT, CDR2 SNEGSKA (reference sequence). This CDR3 region has 12 residues. TCRdb keeps only in-frame clones here, not all; method: immunoSEQ multiplex PCR. The sample holds approximately 93,000 clones, over 85% seen once. Findings and limits, study-wide: Reportedly, nearly half the spike-specific TCRs target unmutated variant regions.

Points on this clone: Its specificity is unknown.

The chain links TRBV20-1 to TRBJ1-5; the D gene is possibly TRBD1 (5 bases). The input for sequencing was peripheral blood, taken 28 days after the second AZD1222 dose. The sequence came from an adult who received the AZD1222 COVID-19 vaccine. The CDR3 DNA sequence: TGCAGTGCTAGTCCAGGGAATCAGCCCCAGCATTTT. Its protein product is CSASPGNQPQHF.